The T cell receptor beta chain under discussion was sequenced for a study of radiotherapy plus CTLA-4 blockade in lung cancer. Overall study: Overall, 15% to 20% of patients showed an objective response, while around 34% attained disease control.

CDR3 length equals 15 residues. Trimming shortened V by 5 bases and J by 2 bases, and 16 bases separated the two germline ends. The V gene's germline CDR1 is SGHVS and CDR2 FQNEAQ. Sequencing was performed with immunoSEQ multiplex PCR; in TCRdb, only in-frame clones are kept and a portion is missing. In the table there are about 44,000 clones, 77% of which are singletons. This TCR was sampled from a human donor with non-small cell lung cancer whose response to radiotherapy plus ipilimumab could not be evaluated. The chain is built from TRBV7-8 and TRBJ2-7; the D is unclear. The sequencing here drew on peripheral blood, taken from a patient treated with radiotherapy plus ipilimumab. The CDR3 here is CASSASQVVTYEQYF. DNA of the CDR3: TGTGCCAGCAGCGCGTCTCAAGTTGTAACCTACGAGCAGTACTTC.